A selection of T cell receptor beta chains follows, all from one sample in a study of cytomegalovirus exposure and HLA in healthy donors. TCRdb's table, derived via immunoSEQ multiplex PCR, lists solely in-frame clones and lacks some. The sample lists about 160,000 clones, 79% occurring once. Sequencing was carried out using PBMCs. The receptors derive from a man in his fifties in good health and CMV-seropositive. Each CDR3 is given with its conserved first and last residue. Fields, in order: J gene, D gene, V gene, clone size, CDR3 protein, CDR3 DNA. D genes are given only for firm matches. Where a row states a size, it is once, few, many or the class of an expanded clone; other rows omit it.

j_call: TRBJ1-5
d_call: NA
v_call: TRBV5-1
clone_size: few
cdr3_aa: CASSLAGVSNQPQHF
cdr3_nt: TGCGCCAGCAGCTTGGCCGGGGTCAGCAATCAGCCCCAGCATTTT

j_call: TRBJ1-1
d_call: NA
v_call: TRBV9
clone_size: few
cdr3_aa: CASSPRLTLQAFF
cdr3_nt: TGTGCCAGCAGCCCTAGGCTTACATTACAAGCTTTCTTT

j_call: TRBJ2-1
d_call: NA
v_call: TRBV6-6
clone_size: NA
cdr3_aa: CASSSIRYNEQFF
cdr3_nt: TGTGCCAGCAGTTCAATACGGTACAATGAGCAGTTCTTC

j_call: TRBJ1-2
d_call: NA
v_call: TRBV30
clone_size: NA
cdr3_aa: CAWSAVSRSYTF
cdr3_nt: TGTGCCTGGAGTGCGGTATCTAGAAGCTACACCTTC

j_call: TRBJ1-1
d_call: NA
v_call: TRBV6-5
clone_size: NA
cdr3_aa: CASSRGRNTEAFF
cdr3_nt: TGTGCCAGCAGCAGGGGTCGGAACACTGAAGCTTTCTTT

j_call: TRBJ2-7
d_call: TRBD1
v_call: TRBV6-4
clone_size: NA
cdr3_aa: CASSDWGRGRYEQYF
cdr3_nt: TGTGCCAGCAGTGACTGGGGCAGGGGGCGTTACGAGCAGTACTTC

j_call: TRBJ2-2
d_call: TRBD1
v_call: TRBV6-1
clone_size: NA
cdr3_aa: CASSEGPWTGGTGELFF
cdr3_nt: TGTGCCAGCAGTGAGGGTCCGTGGACAGGGGGCACCGGGGAGCTGTTTTTT

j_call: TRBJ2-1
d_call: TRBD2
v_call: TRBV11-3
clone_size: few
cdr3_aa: CASSPLGGRYNEQFF
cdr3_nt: TGTGCCAGCAGCCCCCTGGGCGGGAGGTACAATGAGCAGTTCTTC

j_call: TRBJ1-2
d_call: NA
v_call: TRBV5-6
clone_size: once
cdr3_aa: CASSLGRYNYGYTF
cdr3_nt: TGTGCCAGCAGCTTGGGCAGATATAACTATGGCTACACCTTC

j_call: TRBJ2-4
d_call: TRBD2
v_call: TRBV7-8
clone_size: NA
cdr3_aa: CASSPAGGVKNIQYF
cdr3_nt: TGTGCCAGCAGCCCTGCGGGGGGCGTCAAAAACATTCAGTACTTC

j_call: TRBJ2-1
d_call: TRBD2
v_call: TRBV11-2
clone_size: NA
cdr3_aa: CASSSLGSGITEHEQFF
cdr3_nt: TGTGCCAGCAGCTCCCTGGGGAGCGGGATAACGGAACATGAGCAGTTCTTC

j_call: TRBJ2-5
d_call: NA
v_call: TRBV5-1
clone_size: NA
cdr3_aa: CASSLAGGQETQYF
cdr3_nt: TGCGCCAGCAGCTTGGCCGGGGGCCAAGAGACCCAGTACTTC

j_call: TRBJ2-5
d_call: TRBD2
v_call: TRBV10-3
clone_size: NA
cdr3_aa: CAISDMDTSGGGGEQYF
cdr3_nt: TGTGCCATCAGTGATATGGACACGAGCGGGGGAGGTGGGGAGCAGTACTTC

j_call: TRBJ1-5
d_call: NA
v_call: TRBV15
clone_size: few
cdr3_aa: CATSIETATRPQHF
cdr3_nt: TGTGCCACCAGCATTGAGACAGCCACCCGGCCCCAGCATTTT

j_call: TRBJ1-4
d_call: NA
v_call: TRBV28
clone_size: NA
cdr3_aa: CASSTTGDNEKLFF
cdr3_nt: TGTGCCAGCAGTACGACAGGAGATAATGAAAAACTGTTTTTT

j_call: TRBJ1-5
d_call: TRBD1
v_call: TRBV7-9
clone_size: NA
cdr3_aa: CSSSLDRGNQPQHF
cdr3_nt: TGTTCCAGCAGCTTAGACAGGGGGAATCAGCCCCAGCATTTT

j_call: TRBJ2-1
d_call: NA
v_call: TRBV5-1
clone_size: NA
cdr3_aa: CATNPGLSSYNEQFF
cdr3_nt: TGCGCCACCAACCCCGGGTTGAGCTCCTACAATGAGCAGTTCTTC

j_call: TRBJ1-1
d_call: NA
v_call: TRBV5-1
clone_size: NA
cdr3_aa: CASSFSPGGEVEAFF
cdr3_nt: TGCGCCAGCAGCTTCTCTCCTGGAGGGGAGGTTGAAGCTTTCTTT

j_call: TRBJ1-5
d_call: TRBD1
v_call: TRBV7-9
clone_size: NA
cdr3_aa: CSSSLGTGGQPQHF
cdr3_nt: TGTTCCAGCAGCTTAGGGACAGGGGGCCAGCCCCAGCATTTT

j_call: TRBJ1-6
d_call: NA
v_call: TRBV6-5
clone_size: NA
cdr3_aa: CASRETGHNNSPLHF
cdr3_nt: TGTGCCAGCAGGGAAACAGGGCATAATAATTCACCCCTCCACTTT

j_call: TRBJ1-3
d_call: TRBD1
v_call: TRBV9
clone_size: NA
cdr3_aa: CASSPGGNTIYF
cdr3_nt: TGTGCCAGCAGCCCAGGGGGTAACACCATATATTTT

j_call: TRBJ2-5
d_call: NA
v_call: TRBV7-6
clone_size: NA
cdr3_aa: CASSFRGPPETQYF
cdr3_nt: TGTGCCAGCAGCTTCCGTGGGCCACCGGAGACCCAGTACTTC

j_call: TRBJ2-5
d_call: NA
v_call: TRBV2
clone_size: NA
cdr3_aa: CASSEAEETQYF
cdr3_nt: TGTGCCAGCAGTGAGGCAGAAGAGACCCAGTACTTC

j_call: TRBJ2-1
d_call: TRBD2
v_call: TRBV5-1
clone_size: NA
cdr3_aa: CASSLAPGLALLVQFF
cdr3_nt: TGCGCCAGCAGCTTGGCCCCAGGACTAGCCCTACTAGTGCAGTTCTTC

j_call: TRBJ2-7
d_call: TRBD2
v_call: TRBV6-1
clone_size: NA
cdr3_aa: CASSRTSGAEEKYF
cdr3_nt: TGTGCCAGCAGCAGGACTAGCGGGGCCGAAGAAAAGTACTTC

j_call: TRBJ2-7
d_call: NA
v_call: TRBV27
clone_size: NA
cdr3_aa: CASSLSRGYEQYF
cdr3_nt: TGTGCCAGCAGTTTAAGCAGGGGTTACGAGCAGTACTTC

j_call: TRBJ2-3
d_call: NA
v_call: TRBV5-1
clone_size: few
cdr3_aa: CASSRTTSTDTQYF
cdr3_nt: TGCGCCAGCAGCCGCACGACTAGCACAGATACGCAGTATTTT